These 18 T cell receptor beta chains originate from one sample sequenced in a study of T cell responses to AZD1222 COVID-19 vaccine. Sequencing was performed with immunoSEQ multiplex PCR; in TCRdb, only in-frame clones are kept and a portion is missing. The repertoire holds about 140,000 clones, with 93% as singletons. Sequencing used peripheral blood, obtained after recovery from COVID-19. All receptors derive from an adult who had recovered from COVID-19.

As to this clone: The junction departs from the called germline gene at one end, perhaps through a read error. This chain joins TRBV4-2 and TRBJ2-1; D may be TRBD2 (5 bases). Germline lookup yields CDR1 LGHNA and CDR2 YNFKEQ. The CDR3 extends over 16 amino acids. CDR3 DNA: TGTGCCAGCAGTCAAGAAGCGGCCCCCTCCTACAATGAGCAGTTCTTC. This sequence encodes CASSQEAAPSYNEQFF.

The CDR3 coding sequence is TGTGCCACCAGTGCGGGGGCGGCGGGCTACAATGAGCAGTTCTTC. It specifies CATSAGAAGYNEQFF. The chain combines TRBV24-1 with TRBJ2-1; D tentatively fits TRBD1 or TRBD2 (6 bases each). Germline-derived CDR1 and CDR2 are KGHDR and SFDVKD. The CDR3 totals 15 residues. Trimming left V 5 bases short and J 3 bases short, with 13 bases between.

The CDR3 DNA reads TGTGCCAGCAGTTTGGCTCCGGGGGGCAATCAGCCCCAGCATTTT. Protein product: CASSLAPGGNQPQHF. The V call is TRBV6-5, the J call TRBJ1-5, with D perhaps TRBD1 (5 bases). Germline V gene sequence: CDR1 MNHEY, CDR2 SVGAGI. Trimming removed 4 bases from V and 2 bases from J, with 12 bases in between. The CDR3 is 15 residues long.

The chain uses TRBV28 and TRBJ2-1, with 11 bases identical to TRBD2. The CDR3 consists of 15 residues. Germline V gene sequence: CDR1 MDHEN, CDR2 SYDVKM. V trimming: 5 bases; J trimming: 6 bases; junction bases outside the gene matches: 6. The CDR3 loop reads CASSPPGLAGNEQFF. For the CDR3, the DNA is TGTGCCAGCAGTCCCCCAGGACTAGCGGGCAATGAGCAGTTCTTC.

This clone was seen just once. The V call is TRBV14, the J call TRBJ2-2; 11 nucleotides line up with TRBD2. This CDR3 has 21 residues. Germline V CDR1 and CDR2: SGHDN, FVKESK. V shed 2 bases, J shed 4 bases, and the junction held 18 bases outside the gene matches. The CDR3 nucleotides read TGTGCCAGCAGCCAACTCTTAACCCCCCGACTAGCGGGGAGGGCCACCGGGGAGCTGTTTTTT. It specifies CASSQLLTPRLAGRATGELFF.

This chain joins TRBV6-5 and TRBJ1-6, with TRBD1 matching over 10 bases. Trimming cost V 7 bases and J 7 bases; bases outside gene matches: 7. Germline V gives CDR1 MNHEY, CDR2 SVGAGI. The CDR3 runs to 15 residues. The CDR3 sequence is CASNSPGQGNSPLHF. The CDR3 DNA is TGTGCCAGCAATTCGCCGGGACAGGGGAATTCACCCCTCCACTTT.

The gene calls are TRBV11-1 and TRBJ2-5, with 8 bases that match TRBD2. Germline V gene data show CDR1 as SGHAT and CDR2 as FQDESV (reference sequence). The CDR3 spans 16 residues. Trimming at V came to 5 bases and at J to 1 base, leaving 9 bases not matched to a gene. The CDR3 DNA is TGTGCCAGCAGCCCCGGAAGCGGGAGCTTCCAAGAGACCCAGTACTTC. Protein: CASSPGSGSFQETQYF.

The CDR3 is CASSKVYGFQGAGEQYF. In nucleotides, the CDR3 is TGTGCCAGCAGCAAAGTTTATGGGTTTCAGGGGGCGGGGGAGCAGTACTTC. The chain has TRBV21-1 and TRBJ2-7; TRBD1, the D gene given by the table, was not confirmed from the DNA. TRBV21-1 constitutes a pseudogene. The CDR3 is 17 amino acids.

The CDR3, as DNA: TGTGCCATCCAGCCCCAGCATTTT. Its protein is CAIQPQHF. The chain employs TRBV5-6 and TRBJ1-5; D not resolved. V was cut by 9 bases and J by 7 bases, with 2 bases left in between. The CDR3 sequence is 8 residues long. Germline V CDR1 and CDR2: SGHDT, YYEEEE.

CDR3 loop: CSVVQEIDVQYF. In DNA, the CDR3 is TGCAGCGTCGTACAGGAGATTGATGTTCAGTACTTC. The rearrangement joins TRBV29-1 to TRBJ2-4, with D possibly being TRBD1 (5 bases). Germline-derived CDR1 and CDR2 are SQVTM and ANQGSEA. CDR3 length: 12 amino acids. The germline V and J ends were trimmed by 6 bases and 11 bases, with 17 bases remaining between them.

The rearrangement links TRBV7-9 to TRBJ1-5; the D is unclear. Deletions cut 2 bases from V and 0 bases from J, with 2 bases between. Germline V gene lookup returns CDR1 SEHNR and CDR2 FQNEAQ (reference sequence). The CDR3 totals 13 residues. Here the CDR3 reads CASSLFSNQPQHF. In DNA form, the CDR3 reads TGTGCCAGCAGCTTATTTAGCAATCAGCCCCAGCATTTT.

This clone is a singleton in its sample. The chain has TRBV19 and TRBJ1-1, with no clear D. V was cut by 5 bases and J by 5 bases, with 12 bases left in between. In germline, CDR1 is LNHDA, CDR2 SQIVND (reference sequence). The CDR3 is made up of 13 amino acids. CDR3 region: CASSVKHGTEAFF. DNA of the CDR3: TGTGCCAGTAGTGTTAAACATGGAACTGAAGCTTTCTTT. Variable domain in full (rest from reference TRBV19 and TRBJ1-1): DGGITQSPKYLFRKEGQNVTLSCEQNLNHDAMYWYRQDPGQGLRLIYYSQIVNDFQKGDIAEGYSVSREKKESFPLTVTSAQKNPTAFYLCASSVKHGTEAFFGQGTRLTVV.

This sequence joins TRBV5-4 and TRBJ2-7; D not resolved. Deletions cut 5 bases from V and 5 bases from J, with 14 bases between. The CDR3 totals 13 residues. In germline, CDR1 is SGHNT, CDR2 YYREEE (reference sequence). The chain's CDR3 is CASSKGRADEQYF. The CDR3 coding sequence is TGTGCCAGCAGTAAAGGAAGGGCCGACGAGCAGTACTTC.

The chain employs TRBV7-3 and TRBJ2-3; 8 bases are shared with TRBD1. The CDR3 consists of 15 residues. CDR1 and CDR2 from the germline V gene are SGHTA and FQGTGA. With 3 bases clipped from V and 2 bases from J, the junction kept 4 bases outside the gene matches. Written as DNA, the CDR3 is TGTGCCAGCAGCTTGACAGGGGATCACACAGATACGCAGTATTTT. This codes for CASSLTGDHTDTQYF.

This rearrangement joins TRBV6-5 to TRBJ1-2; D is unclear. This CDR3 is 14 amino acids long. The V end was cut by 1 base, the J end by 4 bases, with 10 bases between. Germline CDR1 MNHEY, CDR2 SVGAGI. The CDR3: CASSYLAGTYGYTF. The CDR3, as DNA: TGTGCCAGCAGTTACTTAGCGGGTACCTATGGCTACACCTTC.

The rearrangement joins TRBV21-1 to TRBJ2-3; the D call of TRBD2 is as the table states it, not checked on the DNA. TRBV21-1 is labeled a pseudogene. The CDR3 length is 14 residues. This chain's CDR3 is CASSKGGLVDTQYF. CDR3 DNA sequence: TGTGCCAGCAGCAAGGGGGGGCTGGTAGATACGCAGTATTTT.

J is TRBJ2-7 and V is TRBV11-2; 9 bases agree with TRBD2. CDR1 is SGHAT, CDR2 FQNNGV, per germline. The V segment lost 0 bases and the J segment 2 bases; nucleotides outside the gene matches: 5. The CDR3 is made up of 16 amino acids. CDR3 loop: CASSLDGLATTYEQYF. CDR3 DNA sequence: TGTGCCAGCAGCTTAGACGGACTAGCGACTACCTACGAGCAGTACTTC.

The chain is built from TRBV29-1 and TRBJ1-1; possibly TRBD1 for D (5 bases). Germline CDR1 reads SQVTM; CDR2 reads ANQGSEA. The CDR3 consists of 13 residues. V was clipped by 4 bases and J by 7 bases, with 16 bases between them. CDR3 protein: CSVVPRRDYEAFF. CDR3 DNA: TGCAGCGTTGTCCCCCGCAGGGACTATGAAGCTTTCTTT.